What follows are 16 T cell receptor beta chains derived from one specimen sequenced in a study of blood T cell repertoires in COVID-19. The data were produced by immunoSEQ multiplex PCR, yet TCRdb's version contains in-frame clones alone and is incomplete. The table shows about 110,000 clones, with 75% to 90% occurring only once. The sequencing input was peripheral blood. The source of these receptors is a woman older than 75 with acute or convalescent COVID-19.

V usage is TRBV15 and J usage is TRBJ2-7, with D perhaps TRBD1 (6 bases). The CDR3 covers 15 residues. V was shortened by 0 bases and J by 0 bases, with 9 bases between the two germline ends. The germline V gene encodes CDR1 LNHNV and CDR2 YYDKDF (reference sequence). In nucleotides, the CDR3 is TGTGCCACCAGCAGAGATCTAGGGGGCTCCTACGAGCAGTACTTC. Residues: CATSRDLGGSYEQYF.

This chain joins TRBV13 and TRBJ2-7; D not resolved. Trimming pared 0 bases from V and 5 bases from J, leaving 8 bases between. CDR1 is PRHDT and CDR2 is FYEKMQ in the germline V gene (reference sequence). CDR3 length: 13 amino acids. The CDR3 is CASSLGVGDEQYF. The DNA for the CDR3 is TGTGCCAGCAGCTTAGGGGTGGGCGACGAGCAGTACTTC. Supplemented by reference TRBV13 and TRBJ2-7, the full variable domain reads AAGVIQSPRHLIKEKRETATLKCYPIPRHDTVYWYQQGPGQDPQFLISFYEKMQSDKGSIPDRFSAQQFSDYHSELNMSSLELGDSALYFCASSLGVGDEQYFGPGTRLTVT.

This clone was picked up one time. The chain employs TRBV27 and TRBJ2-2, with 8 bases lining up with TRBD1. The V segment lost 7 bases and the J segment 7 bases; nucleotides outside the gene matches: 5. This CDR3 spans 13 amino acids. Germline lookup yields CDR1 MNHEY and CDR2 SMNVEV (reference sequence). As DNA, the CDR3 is TGTGCCAGCAACAGGGGGTTGATCGGGGAGCTGTTTTTT. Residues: CASNRGLIGELFF.

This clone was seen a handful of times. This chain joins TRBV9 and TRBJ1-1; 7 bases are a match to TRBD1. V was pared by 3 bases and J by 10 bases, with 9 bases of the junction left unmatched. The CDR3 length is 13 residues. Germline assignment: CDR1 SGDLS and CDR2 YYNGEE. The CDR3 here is CASSAQPTGTAFF. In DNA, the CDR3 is TGTGCCAGCAGCGCCCAGCCGACAGGGACAGCTTTCTTT.

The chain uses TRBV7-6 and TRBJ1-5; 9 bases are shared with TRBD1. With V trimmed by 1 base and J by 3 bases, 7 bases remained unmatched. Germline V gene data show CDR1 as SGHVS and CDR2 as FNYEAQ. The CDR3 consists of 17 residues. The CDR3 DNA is TGTGCCAGCAGCTTAGGCCACAGACAGGGGGACAATCAGCCCCAGCATTTT. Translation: CASSLGHRQGDNQPQHF.

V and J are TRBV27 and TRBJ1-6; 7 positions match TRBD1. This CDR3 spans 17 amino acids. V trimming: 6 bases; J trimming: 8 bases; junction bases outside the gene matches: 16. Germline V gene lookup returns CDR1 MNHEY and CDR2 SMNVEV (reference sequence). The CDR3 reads CASRGRSDGTVDSPLHF. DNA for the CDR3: TGTGCCAGCAGGGGAAGATCAGACGGGACAGTTGATTCACCCCTCCACTTT.

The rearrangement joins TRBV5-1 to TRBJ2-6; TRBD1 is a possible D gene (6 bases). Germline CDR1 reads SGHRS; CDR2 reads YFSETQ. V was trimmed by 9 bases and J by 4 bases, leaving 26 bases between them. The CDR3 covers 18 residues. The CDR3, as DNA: TGCGCCACCTCCAGCCGGGACACGGGTGCGGAAGGGGCCAACGTCCTGACTTTC. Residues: CATSSRDTGAEGANVLTF.

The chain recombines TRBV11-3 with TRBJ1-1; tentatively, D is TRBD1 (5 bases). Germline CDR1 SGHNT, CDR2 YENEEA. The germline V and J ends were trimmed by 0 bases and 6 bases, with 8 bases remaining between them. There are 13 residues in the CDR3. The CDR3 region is CASSLEDSSEAFF. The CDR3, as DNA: TGTGCCAGCAGCTTAGAAGACAGTTCTGAAGCTTTCTTT. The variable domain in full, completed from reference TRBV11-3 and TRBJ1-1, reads EAGVVQSPRYKIIEKKQPVAFWCNPISGHNTLYWYLQNLGQGPELLIRYENEEAVDDSQLPKDRFSAERLKGVDSTLKIQPAELGDSAVYLCASSLEDSSEAFFGQGTRLTVV.

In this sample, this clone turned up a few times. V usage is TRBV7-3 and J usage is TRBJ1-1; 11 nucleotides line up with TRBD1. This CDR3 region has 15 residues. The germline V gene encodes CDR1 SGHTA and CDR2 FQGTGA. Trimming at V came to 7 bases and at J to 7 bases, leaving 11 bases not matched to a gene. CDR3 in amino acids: CASTHEDRGRVEAFF. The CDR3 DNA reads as TGTGCCAGCACCCACGAGGACAGGGGGCGAGTTGAAGCTTTCTTT.

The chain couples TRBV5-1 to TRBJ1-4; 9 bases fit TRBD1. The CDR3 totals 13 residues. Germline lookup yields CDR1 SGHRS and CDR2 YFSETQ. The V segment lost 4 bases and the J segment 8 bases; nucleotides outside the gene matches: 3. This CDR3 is CASSRTGEEKLFF. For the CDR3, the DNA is TGCGCCAGCAGCCGGACAGGGGAAGAAAAACTGTTTTTT.

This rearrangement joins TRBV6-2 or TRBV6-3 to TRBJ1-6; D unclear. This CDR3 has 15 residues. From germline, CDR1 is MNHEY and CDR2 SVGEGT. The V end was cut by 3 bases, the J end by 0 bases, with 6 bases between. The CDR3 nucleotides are TGTGCCAGCAGTTATGCGAGCTCCTATAATTCACCCCTCCACTTT. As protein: CASSYASSYNSPLHF.

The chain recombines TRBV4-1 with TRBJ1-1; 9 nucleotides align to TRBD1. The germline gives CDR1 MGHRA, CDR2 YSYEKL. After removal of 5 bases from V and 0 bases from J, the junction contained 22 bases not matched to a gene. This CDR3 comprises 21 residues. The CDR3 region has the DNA TGCGCCAGCAGCTCGGGGGTTGGTGGACAGGGGTTGAGGTTAGTGAACACTGAAGCTTTCTTT. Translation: CASSSGVGGQGLRLVNTEAFF.

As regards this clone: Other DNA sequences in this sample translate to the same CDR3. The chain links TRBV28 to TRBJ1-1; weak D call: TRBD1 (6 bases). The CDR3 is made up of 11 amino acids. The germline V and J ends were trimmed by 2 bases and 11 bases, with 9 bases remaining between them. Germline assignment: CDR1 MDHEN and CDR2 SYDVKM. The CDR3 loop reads CASSLGQGAFF. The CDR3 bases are TGTGCCAGCAGTTTAGGGCAGGGGGCTTTCTTT.

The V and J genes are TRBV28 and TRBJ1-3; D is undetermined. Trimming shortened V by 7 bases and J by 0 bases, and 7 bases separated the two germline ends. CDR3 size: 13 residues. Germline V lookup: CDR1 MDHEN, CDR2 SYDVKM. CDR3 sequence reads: CASIRDSGNTIYF. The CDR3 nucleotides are TGTGCCAGCATCCGGGACTCTGGAAACACCATATATTTT.

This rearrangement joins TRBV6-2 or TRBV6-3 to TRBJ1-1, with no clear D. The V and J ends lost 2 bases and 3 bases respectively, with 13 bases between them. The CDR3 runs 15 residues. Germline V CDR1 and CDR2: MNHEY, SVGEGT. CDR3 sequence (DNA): TGTGCCAGCAGTTACACAACTCTGCGGGACACTGAAGCTTTCTTT. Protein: CASSYTTLRDTEAFF.

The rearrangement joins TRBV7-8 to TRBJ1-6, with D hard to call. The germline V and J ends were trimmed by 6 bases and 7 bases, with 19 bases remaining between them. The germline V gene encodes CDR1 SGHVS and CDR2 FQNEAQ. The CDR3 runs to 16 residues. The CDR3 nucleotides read TGTGCCAGCAGTCCCGCGGGGATCCTAGGAAATTCACCCCTCCACTTT. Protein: CASSPAGILGNSPLHF.